The 15 T cell receptor beta chains below were found in one sample sequenced in a study of early T cells in non-severe SARS-CoV-2 infection (dated by TCRdb to the early 2020s). The library was built by means of 5' RACE. Sequenced using a NextSeq 500. Clones were called with MiXCR by TCRdb after fastp trimmed the public reads at Q25, and only in-frame beta chains were retained. Duplicate CDR3 protein sequences are folded into a single record with the most common DNA and genes. The sample table contains tens of thousands of distinct CDR3 sequences; only one count was recorded for more than 9.5% of them. The ten most abundant clones make up 5% to 7% of the sample. The specimen comprised whole blood, sampled at baseline. Receptors originate from an adult who was a healthcare worker with PCR-confirmed SARS-CoV-2 infection or an uninfected control (not recorded which).

Concerning this clonotype: No DNA is shown, since the ends of the CDR3 on it are uncertain; the CDR3 is the one TCRdb lists. The gene calls are TRBV2 and TRBJ2-1. With termini counted, the CDR3 has 12 amino acids. Germline CDR1 SNHLY, CDR2 FYNNEI. The CDR3 region is CASILVSNEQFF.

The V gene is TRBV6-5, the J gene TRBJ2-1; 7 bases line up with TRBD1. This CDR3 has 13 residues. Germline assignment: CDR1 MNHEY and CDR2 SVGAGI. Trimming at V came to 6 bases and at J to 6 bases, leaving 5 bases not matched to a gene. The CDR3 loop is CASRGTAPNEQFF. CDR3 bases: TGTGCCAGCAGGGGGACAGCCCCCAATGAGCAGTTCTTC.

This clonotype has just a few counts. The CDR3 region has the DNA TGCAGCGGTGATTCGAGACAGGGGGTTTTTGGGGAGACCCAGTACTTC. It yields the protein CSGDSRQGVFGETQYF. This sequence joins TRBV29-1 and TRBJ2-5; the match to TRBD1 covers 9 bases. This CDR3 spans 16 amino acids. V shed 7 bases and J 5 bases; nucleotides not matched to a gene: 17. Germline V gene sequence: CDR1 SQVTM, CDR2 ANQGSEA. The entire variable domain, with the rest obtained from reference TRBV29-1 and TRBJ2-5, is as follows: SAVISQKPSRDICQRGTSLTIQCQVDSQVTMMFWYRQQPGQSLTLIATANQGSEATYESGFVIDKFPISRPNLTFSTLTVSNMSPEDSSIYLCSGDSRQGVFGETQYFGPGTRLLVL.

This clonotype was seen many times. This chain links TRBV6-6 with TRBJ1-1, with 7 bases that match TRBD1. J gave up 2 bases and V 5 bases, and 2 bases lay outside the gene matches. Germline V gene data show CDR1 as MNHNY and CDR2 as SVGAGI (reference sequence). The CDR3 has 13 amino acids. In nucleotides, the CDR3 is TGTGCCAGCAGTGACAGGGTAAACACTGAAGCTTTCTTT. As protein: CASSDRVNTEAFF.

This chain uses TRBV20-1 with TRBJ1-3; D not resolved. V was trimmed by 6 bases and J by 2 bases, leaving 5 bases between them. CDR1 DFQATT and CDR2 SNEGSKA come from the germline V gene (reference sequence). The CDR3 consists of 11 residues. CDR3 nucleotide sequence: TGCAGTGCAATGGCTGGAAACACCATATATTTT. This codes for CSAMAGNTIYF.

In its sample, this clonotype was seen a few times. The rearrangement joins TRBV4-1 to TRBJ2-3; TRBD2 agrees at 9 bases. This CDR3 is 17 amino acids long. Trimming removed 0 bases from V and 6 bases from J; junction bases left unmatched: 10. Germline V gene lookup returns CDR1 MGHRA and CDR2 YSYEKL. The CDR3 DNA reads as TGCGCCAGCAGCCAAGATCCAACAGGACTAGCGACGGATACGCAGTATTTT. It specifies CASSQDPTGLATDTQYF.

This clonotype was recorded many times. This chain uses TRBV30 with TRBJ2-1; the D is unclear. Germline values: CDR1 GTSNPN, CDR2 SVGIG (reference sequence). V shed 5 bases and J shed 6 bases, with 5 bases lying between them. The CDR3 has 10 residues. This chain's CDR3 is CAWGGNEQFF. The CDR3 nucleotides are TGTGCCTGGGGCGGCAATGAGCAGTTCTTC.

The V and J genes are TRBV2 and TRBJ1-1; no clear D gene. Germline CDR1 SNHLY, CDR2 FYNNEI. V shed 6 bases and J shed 3 bases, with 17 bases lying between them. The CDR3 runs to 15 residues. In DNA form, the CDR3 reads TGTGCCAGCAGCGAACGACGTACAGCGGACACTGAAGCTTTCTTT. Its translation: CASSERRTADTEAFF. The whole variable domain, remainder taken from reference TRBV2 and TRBJ1-1, is EPEVTQTPSHQVTQMGQEVILRCVPISNHLYFYWYRQILGQKVEFLVSFYNNEISEKSEIFDDQFSVERPDGSNFTLKIRSTKLEDSAMYFCASSERRTADTEAFFGQGTRLTVV.

This clonotype was seen just once. A read error is possible here, since a much larger clone lies one base away. The V gene is TRBV10-3, the J gene TRBJ2-1; D unclear. This CDR3 contains 11 residues. CDR1 ENHRY and CDR2 SYGVKD come from the germline V gene. The V end was cut by 7 bases, the J end by 9 bases, with 10 bases between. CDR3 in DNA: TGTGCCATCAATGTTATGGTTGAGCAGTTCTTC. Encoded protein: CAINVMVEQFF.

This clonotype was detected only a few times. The chain employs TRBV7-9 and TRBJ2-5, with no clear D. From germline, CDR1 is SEHNR and CDR2 FQNEAQ (reference sequence). With 1 base removed from V and 4 bases from J, the gap between germline ends came to 10 bases. CDR3 length: 14 residues. The CDR3 DNA reads TGTGCCAGCAGCTTAGTGGTCGCAGGAGAGACCCAGTACTTC. It codes for CASSLVVAGETQYF.

The chain uses TRBV6-2 or TRBV6-3 and TRBJ1-2; D not certain. The V end was cut by 7 bases, the J end by 0 bases, with 6 bases between. CDR1 is MNHEY and CDR2 is SVGEGT in the germline V gene. The CDR3 spans 12 residues. The CDR3 is CASTSANYGYTF. The CDR3 DNA sequence: TGTGCCAGCACCTCTGCTAACTATGGCTACACCTTC.

This clonotype was picked up many times. The CDR3, as DNA: TGCAGTGCTAGAGATCCAGGCCGGAGTAATGAAAAACTGTTTTTT. This gives the protein CSARDPGRSNEKLFF. V and J are TRBV20-1 and TRBJ1-4, with D hard to call. The CDR3 is 15 amino acids. Germline V CDR1 and CDR2: DFQATT, SNEGSKA (reference sequence). The V gene lost 0 bases and the J gene lost 4 bases, with 12 bases spanning the gap.

This rearrangement joins TRBV6-1 to TRBJ2-7, with a tentative D call TRBD1 (5 bases). The CDR3 runs 15 residues. The germline V gene encodes CDR1 MNHNS and CDR2 SASEGT. Trimming cost V 3 bases and J 2 bases, with 14 bases left between them. CDR3 nucleotides: TGTGCCAGCAGTGAGCGTCAGGGCCAAACCTACGAGCAGTACTTC. Its translation: CASSERQGQTYEQYF.

The chain is built from TRBV5-6 and TRBJ1-1; 12 positions agree with TRBD1. V trimming: 0 bases; J trimming: 5 bases; junction bases outside the gene matches: 11. CDR1 and CDR2 from the germline V gene are SGHDT and YYEEEE. The CDR3 spans 18 residues. The CDR3 here is CASSLAFGTGGAGTEAFF. As DNA, the CDR3 is TGTGCCAGCAGCTTGGCCTTCGGGACAGGGGGCGCGGGGACTGAAGCTTTCTTT.

This sequence joins TRBV2 and TRBJ2-4; D is uncertain. Trimming took 8 bases from V and 8 from J, leaving 19 bases between them. This CDR3 has 14 amino acids. The germline V gene has CDR1 SNHLY and CDR2 FYNNEI. CDR3 nucleotides: TGTGCCAGCCGCCCCCGGCCTGAAGTCCACATTCAGTACTTC. This gives the protein CASRPRPEVHIQYF.